The rows below give T cell receptor beta chains drawn from one sample of a study of molecular identifiers for immune sequencing clone quantification. TCRdb called the PCR reads again in MiXCR, with one record for every CDR3 protein. The sample consists of over 65,000 distinct CDR3 sequences, more than 20% of them appearing once. Sequencing was done on a sample of naive CD8+ T cells from blood, with Jurkat cell RNA spiked in. The source of these receptors is a human donor in good health. Some libraries in this study had Jurkat cell RNA spiked in. CDR3s include the opening cysteine and the closing phenylalanine or tryptophan. The order of the fields is V gene, J gene, CDR3 protein.

v_call: TRBV15; j_call: TRBJ2-7; cdr3_aa: CATSRDSLAASYEQYF
v_call: TRBV7-9; j_call: TRBJ2-2; cdr3_aa: CASSSRQALNTGELFF
v_call: TRBV29-1; j_call: TRBJ2-5; cdr3_aa: CSVGAGGQETQYF
v_call: TRBV27; j_call: TRBJ2-1; cdr3_aa: CASSLAGHNEQFF
v_call: TRBV4-3; j_call: TRBJ2-1; cdr3_aa: CASSQEGTGSYNEQFF
v_call: TRBV10-2; j_call: TRBJ2-7; cdr3_aa: CASSGDLYGVQYF
v_call: TRBV10-2; j_call: TRBJ1-1; cdr3_aa: CASGPNTEALF
v_call: TRBV5-5; j_call: TRBJ1-5; cdr3_aa: CASSLIRVASNQPQHF
v_call: TRBV29-1; j_call: TRBJ1-1; cdr3_aa: CSGLTGNTEAFF
v_call: TRBV4-3; j_call: TRBJ2-1; cdr3_aa: CASSQALLGAGGLENEQFF
v_call: TRBV9; j_call: TRBJ2-3; cdr3_aa: CASSVGTSDDTDTQYF
v_call: TRBV7-9; j_call: TRBJ2-5; cdr3_aa: CASSLVVQETQYF
v_call: TRBV27; j_call: TRBJ2-5; cdr3_aa: CASSGGTAPTETQYF
v_call: TRBV28; j_call: TRBJ1-5; cdr3_aa: CASSRTGLGNQPQHF
v_call: TRBV6-5; j_call: TRBJ2-7; cdr3_aa: CASSYGRGSEQYF
v_call: TRBV6-5; j_call: TRBJ2-2; cdr3_aa: CASSWGSWTGELFF
v_call: TRBV12-3/TRBV12-4; j_call: TRBJ1-5; cdr3_aa: CASSLIQGAGQPQHF
v_call: TRBV7-9; j_call: TRBJ2-2; cdr3_aa: CASSPLVTGNTGELFF
v_call: TRBV20-1; j_call: TRBJ2-7; cdr3_aa: CSAAIPLAGGPETYEQYF
v_call: TRBV19; j_call: TRBJ2-2; cdr3_aa: CASTGLAGGTGELFF
v_call: TRBV6-2/TRBV6-3; j_call: TRBJ2-5; cdr3_aa: CASSYSIRGDQETQYF
v_call: TRBV30; j_call: TRBJ2-2; cdr3_aa: CAWNLVVTGELFF
v_call: TRBV30; j_call: TRBJ1-1; cdr3_aa: CAWSVLRDTEAFF
v_call: TRBV7-9; j_call: TRBJ1-1; cdr3_aa: CASSLAEAFF
v_call: TRBV3-1; j_call: TRBJ1-4; cdr3_aa: CASRAGQGGEKLFF
v_call: TRBV7-9; j_call: TRBJ2-5; cdr3_aa: CASSSGQGGQETQYF
v_call: TRBV4-1; j_call: TRBJ2-1; cdr3_aa: CASSQVPPSGGYNEQFF
v_call: TRBV29-1; j_call: TRBJ2-7; cdr3_aa: CSGRDRTYEQYF
v_call: TRBV29-1; j_call: TRBJ2-7; cdr3_aa: CSVLPVGRAAEQYF
v_call: TRBV19; j_call: TRBJ2-1; cdr3_aa: CASGMGTSGGLEQFF
v_call: TRBV28; j_call: TRBJ2-6; cdr3_aa: CASSLGSSGANVPTF
v_call: TRBV24-1; j_call: TRBJ1-1; cdr3_aa: CATSDDGNTEAFF
v_call: TRBV12-3/TRBV12-4; j_call: TRBJ1-1; cdr3_aa: CASSFARDYNTEAFF
v_call: TRBV28; j_call: TRBJ2-1; cdr3_aa: CASSLNTPAPYNEQFF
v_call: TRBV30; j_call: TRBJ2-3; cdr3_aa: CAWSGTGDSTDTQYF
v_call: TRBV4-3; j_call: TRBJ2-7; cdr3_aa: CASSQDWAASNYEQYF
v_call: TRBV19; j_call: TRBJ1-1; cdr3_aa: CASNQFGEEAFF
v_call: TRBV7-3; j_call: TRBJ2-1; cdr3_aa: CAGSGLGGGPYNEQFF
v_call: TRBV11-3; j_call: TRBJ1-3; cdr3_aa: CASSTDSSGNTIYF
v_call: TRBV4-1; j_call: TRBJ1-6; cdr3_aa: CASSQDRVSPLHF
v_call: TRBV28; j_call: TRBJ2-1; cdr3_aa: CASSLWPANEQFF
v_call: TRBV30; j_call: TRBJ2-3; cdr3_aa: CAWSPDRGLHTDTQYF
v_call: TRBV28; j_call: TRBJ2-2; cdr3_aa: CASSPVETGNTGELFF
v_call: TRBV6-2/TRBV6-3; j_call: TRBJ1-5; cdr3_aa: CASSYFGDSGQPQHF
v_call: TRBV4-3; j_call: TRBJ2-5; cdr3_aa: CASSQDRASMQETQYF
v_call: TRBV19; j_call: TRBJ2-1; cdr3_aa: CASSLAGIYNEQFF
v_call: TRBV6-6; j_call: TRBJ2-7; cdr3_aa: CASSPTGPPYEQYF
v_call: TRBV7-9; j_call: TRBJ2-1; cdr3_aa: CASSLAPNNEQFF
v_call: TRBV5-4; j_call: TRBJ2-3; cdr3_aa: CASSTGTSGDGDTQYF
v_call: TRBV7-9; j_call: TRBJ2-7; cdr3_aa: CASSQKGSGGDEQYF
v_call: TRBV13; j_call: TRBJ1-1; cdr3_aa: CASSSPHRDTEAFF
v_call: TRBV20-1; j_call: TRBJ2-3; cdr3_aa: CSGTLARFTDTQYF
v_call: TRBV6-2/TRBV6-3; j_call: TRBJ2-3; cdr3_aa: CASSYGLAGENTDTQYF
v_call: TRBV7-6; j_call: TRBJ2-4; cdr3_aa: CASSLEGIAGGLWTKNIQYF
v_call: TRBV5-5; j_call: TRBJ1-2; cdr3_aa: CASSHEQVHTNSNYGYTF
v_call: TRBV9; j_call: TRBJ2-2; cdr3_aa: CASSFLSGGTGELFF
v_call: TRBV5-4; j_call: TRBJ2-7; cdr3_aa: CASGAGTDDRQYF
v_call: TRBV4-1; j_call: TRBJ2-7; cdr3_aa: CASTQSPGGYEQYF
v_call: TRBV4-3; j_call: TRBJ1-1; cdr3_aa: CASSQEYSPNTEAFF